The 27 T cell receptor beta chains presented below share a single source sample, sequenced in a study of cytomegalovirus exposure and HLA in healthy donors. With 60 Vbeta and 13 Jbeta primers, the PCR was carried out. Generated by immunoSEQ multiplex PCR, the TCRdb table keeps only in-frame clones and is missing some. This table holds about 87,000 clones, 70% to 85% found once. The specimen was PBMCs. These receptors all stem from a man aged 25 to 40 in good health and CMV-seropositive.

The J gene is TRBJ2-7, the V gene TRBV27; the match to TRBD1 covers 8 bases. Looked up from germline, CDR1 is MNHEY and CDR2 is SMNVEV (reference sequence). The CDR3 runs 13 residues. V was pared by 5 bases and J by 5 bases, with 5 bases of the junction left unmatched. The CDR3 reads CASSRDRGDEQYF. DNA of the CDR3: TGTGCCAGCAGTAGAGACAGGGGTGACGAGCAGTACTTC.

CDR3 loop: CAWSVQGRDSNQPQHF. CDR3 nucleotide sequence: TGTGCCTGGAGTGTACAAGGGCGGGATAGCAATCAGCCCCAGCATTTT. The rearrangement uses TRBV30 and TRBJ1-5; D gene unclear. V was cut by 0 bases and J by 0 bases, with 12 bases left in between. The CDR3 has 16 amino acids. Germline CDR1 GTSNPN, CDR2 SVGIG (reference sequence).

This clone was recorded only once. V is TRBV15 and J is TRBJ2-7; no clear D gene. The CDR3 has 12 residues. Trimming stripped 7 bases from V and 1 base from J, with 8 bases between. From germline, CDR1 is LNHNV and CDR2 YYDKDF (reference sequence). The CDR3: CATMGISYEQYF. The CDR3 nucleotides are TGTGCCACCATGGGCATTTCCTACGAGCAGTACTTC.

The V call is TRBV4-1, the J call TRBJ1-4, with a tentative D call TRBD1 (5 bases). Germline CDR1 MGHRA, CDR2 YSYEKL. CDR3 length: 13 amino acids. With 0 bases removed from V and 8 bases from J, the gap between germline ends came to 7 bases. The chain's CDR3 is CASSQETVEKLFF. The DNA for the CDR3 is TGCGCCAGCAGCCAAGAGACAGTAGAAAAACTGTTTTTT.

This clone has just one count. V gene TRBV14 combines with J gene TRBJ1-2; D gene ambiguous. V was shortened by 5 bases and J by 4 bases, with 11 bases between the two germline ends. This CDR3 comprises 13 residues. Germline-derived CDR1 and CDR2 are SGHDN and FVKESK. CDR3 sequence: CASSVRGSYGYTF. CDR3 sequence (DNA): TGTGCCAGCAGCGTAAGAGGATCCTATGGCTACACCTTC.

The rearrangement joins TRBV30 to TRBJ1-1, with D perhaps TRBD1 (5 bases). Per the germline V gene, CDR1 is GTSNPN and CDR2 is SVGIG (reference sequence). This CDR3 region has 14 residues. Between the trimmed V and J ends, which lost 0 bases and 12 bases, there was a span of 20 bases. The CDR3 reads CAWSVEAGGCSSFF. The DNA for the CDR3 is TGTGCCTGGAGTGTAGAGGCGGGGGGTTGTTCATCTTTCTTT.

Notes on this clone: The sample holds other DNA sequences that translate to the same CDR3. V is TRBV27 and J is TRBJ1-5; the match to TRBD1 covers 7 bases. Germline trimming cut 5 bases from V and 6 bases from J; bases unmatched to any gene: 4. CDR3 length: 13 residues. Per germline, CDR1 MNHEY and CDR2 SMNVEV (reference sequence). This CDR3 is CASSPNRGQPQHF. DNA of the CDR3: TGTGCCAGCAGTCCTAACAGGGGTCAGCCCCAGCATTTT.

The chain uses TRBV6-5 and TRBJ1-2; maybe TRBD1 (6 bases). This CDR3 spans 13 amino acids. Between the trimmed V and J ends, which lost 1 base and 8 bases, there was a span of 11 bases. Germline V CDR1 and CDR2: MNHEY, SVGAGI. This CDR3 reads CASSYLYRDGYTF. CDR3 coding DNA: TGTGCCAGCAGTTACTTATACAGGGACGGCTACACCTTC.

This rearrangement joins TRBV30 to TRBJ2-7; possibly TRBD1 for D (5 bases). Looked up from germline, CDR1 is GTSNPN and CDR2 is SVGIG (reference sequence). The CDR3 loop spans 12 amino acids. Trimming pared 3 bases from V and 5 bases from J, leaving 11 bases between. The CDR3 here is CAWRPRVNEQYF. CDR3 DNA: TGTGCCTGGAGGCCCAGGGTCAACGAGCAGTACTTC.

V gene TRBV19 combines with J gene TRBJ2-7, with 8 bases that match TRBD1. The CDR3 is 14 amino acids. V trimming: 5 bases; J trimming: 4 bases; junction bases outside the gene matches: 7. Germline CDR1 and CDR2: LNHDA and SQIVND (reference sequence). The CDR3, as DNA: TGTGCCAGTAGTGGACCGGGACAGGCTTACGAGCAGTACTTC. It codes for CASSGPGQAYEQYF. Using reference TRBV19 and TRBJ2-7 for the parts outside the CDR3, the full variable domain is DGGITQSPKYLFRKEGQNVTLSCEQNLNHDAMYWYRQDPGQGLRLIYYSQIVNDFQKGDIAEGYSVSREKKESFPLTVTSAQKNPTAFYLCASSGPGQAYEQYFGPGTRLTVT.

This clone was seen only a few times. This chain uses TRBV29-1 with TRBJ2-1; 7 bases line up with TRBD1. The CDR3 covers 14 residues. The germline V gene has CDR1 SQVTM and CDR2 ANQGSEA. J was trimmed by 5 bases and V by 1 base; bases with no gene match: 5. DNA of the CDR3: TGCAGCGTTGAAGGTCCGGGACAGAACAATGAGCAGTTCTTC. It encodes CSVEGPGQNNEQFF.

The count of this clone is one. The chain couples TRBV28 to TRBJ2-5; D gene uncertain. This CDR3 region has 14 residues. Trimming cost V 3 bases and J 2 bases, with 10 bases left between them. Germline V lookup: CDR1 MDHEN, CDR2 SYDVKM. For the CDR3, the DNA is TGTGCCAGCAGTTTGGCGTCGGGTCAAGAGACCCAGTACTTC. Its translation is CASSLASGQETQYF.

This clone was recorded once. Written as DNA, the CDR3 is TGTGCCAGCAGCCTACGGACTGTGGGAGCTTATGGCTACACCTTC. It codes for CASSLRTVGAYGYTF. The chain links TRBV7-8 to TRBJ1-2; D is uncertain. CDR3 length: 15 residues. The germline gives CDR1 SGHVS, CDR2 FQNEAQ. V dropped 5 bases and J dropped 5 bases, with 18 bases sitting between them.

The CDR3: CASSLSPPQGEQYF. The CDR3 region has the DNA TGTGCCAGCAGCTTAAGTCCCCCACAGGGCGAGCAGTACTTC. This chain connects TRBV7-3 to TRBJ2-7, with D possibly being TRBD1 (6 bases). This CDR3 comprises 14 residues. The germline V gene has CDR1 SGHTA and CDR2 FQGTGA. Trimming cost V 1 base and J 6 bases, with 13 bases left between them.

The chain has TRBV29-1 and TRBJ2-3; 10 bases align to TRBD2. Germline V CDR1 and CDR2: SQVTM, ANQGSEA. This CDR3 is built from 13 residues. V lost 3 bases and J lost 3; bases outside the gene matches: 0. For the CDR3, the DNA is TGCAGCGTTGAGGGACTAGCGACAGATACGCAGTATTTT. It specifies CSVEGLATDTQYF.

This sequence joins TRBV2 and TRBJ1-1; a weak D match, TRBD1 (5 bases). This CDR3 has 15 amino acids. Germline CDR1 is SNHLY and CDR2 is FYNNEI. The germline V and J ends were trimmed by 6 bases and 1 base, with 15 bases remaining between them. CDR3 DNA sequence: TGTGCCAGCAGCATAAAGGTAGGACAGAACACTGAAGCTTTCTTT. Translated, it gives CASSIKVGQNTEAFF. Combining the CDR3 with reference TRBV2 and TRBJ1-1 gives the whole variable domain EPEVTQTPSHQVTQMGQEVILRCVPISNHLYFYWYRQILGQKVEFLVSFYNNEISEKSEIFDDQFSVERPDGSNFTLKIRSTKLEDSAMYFCASSIKVGQNTEAFFGQGTRLTVV.

Worth noting for this clone: The junction and the germline gene differ at one end; a read error may be behind it. V usage is TRBV7-7 and J usage is TRBJ1-1; no reliable D call. This CDR3 has 13 residues. In germline, CDR1 is SSHAT, CDR2 FNYEAQ (reference sequence). The DNA for the CDR3 is TGTGCTAGCAGCACTAGGTTGAACACTGAAGCTTTCTTT. As protein: CASSTRLNTEAFF.

V and J are TRBV6-1 and TRBJ1-3, with no clear D. V was pared by 4 bases and J by 2 bases, with 12 bases between. CDR1 is MNHNS, CDR2 SASEGT, per germline. The CDR3 is 15 residues long. The CDR3 spells CASSADGSTGNTIYF. CDR3 bases: TGTGCCAGCAGTGCCGACGGGTCGACTGGAAACACCATATATTTT.

V gene TRBV9 combines with J gene TRBJ2-7; D uncertain. V was pared by 0 bases and J by 3 bases, with 7 bases between. Germline-derived CDR1 and CDR2 are SGDLS and YYNGEE. The CDR3 is made up of 13 amino acids. The CDR3 bases are TGTGCCAGCAGCGTAGATGCCAGCTACGAGCAGTACTTC. It codes for CASSVDASYEQYF. Using reference TRBV9 and TRBJ2-7 for the parts outside the CDR3, the full variable domain is DSGVTQTPKHLITATGQRVTLRCSPRSGDLSVYWYQQSLDQGLQFLIQYYNGEERAKGNILERFSAQQFPDLHSELNLSSLELGDSALYFCASSVDASYEQYFGPGTRLTVT.

The chain combines TRBV5-1 with TRBJ2-3; 13 bases are shared with TRBD2. Trimming removed 4 bases from V and 0 bases from J; junction bases left unmatched: 11. Germline V gene lookup returns CDR1 SGHRS and CDR2 YFSETQ. The CDR3 consists of 19 residues. The CDR3: CASSTNWTSGGRSTDTQYF. CDR3 DNA sequence: TGCGCCAGCAGCACAAATTGGACTAGCGGGGGACGTAGCACAGATACGCAGTATTTT.

This clone was seen a handful of times. At one end, the junction sequence differs from germline, possibly due to a read error. This chain joins TRBV19 and TRBJ2-1, with 8 bases lining up with TRBD2. The CDR3 has 15 amino acids. Germline CDR1 is LNHDA and CDR2 is SQIVND (reference sequence). The CDR3, as DNA: TGTGCCAGTAGAATAGCGGGAAATGGGTGGAATGAGCAGTTCTTC. Amino acid sequence: CASRIAGNGWNEQFF.

This clone has a single count. The rearrangement uses TRBV7-9 and TRBJ1-2; 8 bases are shared with TRBD1. Trimming took 4 bases from V and 8 from J; bases not matched to a gene: 12. The CDR3 loop spans 15 amino acids. The germline gives CDR1 SEHNR, CDR2 FQNEAQ (reference sequence). The DNA of the CDR3 is TGTGCCAGCAGCTATCCTGACAGGGGCCCTGAGGGCTACACCTTC. This gives the protein CASSYPDRGPEGYTF.

The chain is built from TRBV27 and TRBJ1-5; the D gene is possibly TRBD1 (6 bases). This CDR3 contains 17 residues. Germline V gives CDR1 MNHEY, CDR2 SMNVEV (reference sequence). Trimming took 6 bases from V and 0 from J, leaving 18 bases between them. CDR3 residues: CASRPSGGHYSNQPQHF. The DNA of the CDR3 is TGTGCCAGCAGACCCTCGGGGGGGCACTATAGCAATCAGCCCCAGCATTTT.

The chain uses TRBV28 and TRBJ1-3; TRBD1 might be the D (5 bases). Trimming removed 6 bases from V and 7 bases from J, with 19 bases in between. Germline V gene sequence: CDR1 MDHEN, CDR2 SYDVKM. The CDR3 has 15 residues. The CDR3: CASSLGGVVRNTIYF. The CDR3 DNA follows: TGTGCCAGCAGCTTGGGGGGGGTGGTCCGGAACACCATATATTTT.

The chain recombines TRBV5-6 with TRBJ2-1, with D possibly TRBD2 on 6 matching bases. Trimming left V 0 bases short and J 10 bases short, with 8 bases between. CDR1 is SGHDT, CDR2 YYEEEE, per germline. The CDR3 contains 12 residues. CDR3 sequence reads: CASSLDGLEQFF. The CDR3 DNA is TGTGCCAGCAGCTTGGACGGACTAGAGCAGTTCTTC.

The V and J genes are TRBV5-6 and TRBJ1-6; D perhaps matches TRBD1 (5 bases). Trimming removed 0 bases from V and 7 bases from J, with 11 bases in between. The CDR3 is made up of 15 amino acids. Germline values: CDR1 SGHDT, CDR2 YYEEEE. The CDR3 sequence is CASSLEGVYNSPLHF. The CDR3 bases are TGTGCCAGCAGCTTGGAAGGGGTATACAATTCACCCCTCCACTTT. The whole variable domain, remainder taken from reference TRBV5-6 and TRBJ1-6, is DAGVTQSPTHLIKTRGQQVTLRCSPKSGHDTVSWYQQALGQGPQFIFQYYEEEERQRGNFPDRFSGHQFPNYSSELNVNALLLGDSALYLCASSLEGVYNSPLHFGNGTRLTVT.

The rearrangement joins TRBV5-6 to TRBJ2-1; D uncertain. CDR1 and CDR2 (germline): SGHDT, YYEEEE. The CDR3 loop spans 11 amino acids. Between the trimmed V and J ends, which lost 3 bases and 9 bases, there was a span of 7 bases. The CDR3: CASSSGGEQFF. In DNA, the CDR3 is TGTGCCAGCAGCTCGGGTGGTGAGCAGTTCTTC.